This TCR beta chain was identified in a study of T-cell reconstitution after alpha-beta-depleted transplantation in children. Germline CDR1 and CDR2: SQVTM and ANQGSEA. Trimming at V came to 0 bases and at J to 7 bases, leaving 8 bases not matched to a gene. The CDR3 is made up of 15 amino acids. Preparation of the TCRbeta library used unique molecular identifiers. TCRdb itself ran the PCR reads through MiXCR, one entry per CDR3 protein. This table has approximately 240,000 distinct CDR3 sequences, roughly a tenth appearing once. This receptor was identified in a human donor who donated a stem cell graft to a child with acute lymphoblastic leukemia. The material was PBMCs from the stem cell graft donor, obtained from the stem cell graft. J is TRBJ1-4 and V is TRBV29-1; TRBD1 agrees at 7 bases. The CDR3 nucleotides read TGCAGCGTTGAAGATCAGGGGGAGACGAGTGAAAAACTGTTTTTT. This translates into CSVEDQGETSEKLFF.